The 13 T cell receptor beta chains below come from one sample, sequenced in a study of resident and recirculating memory T cells in vitiligo. The assay was immunoSEQ multiplex PCR, and TCRdb's table has in-frame clones only and misses some. The sample includes about 42,000 clones, around 90% of them seen just once. Material: blood. These TCRs come from a male donor with vitiligo.

The V call is TRBV10-3, the J call TRBJ1-2; possible D gene TRBD1, 5 bases. V was cut by 11 bases and J by 5 bases, with 18 bases left in between. Germline values: CDR1 ENHRY, CDR2 SYGVKD. This CDR3 region has 13 residues. The CDR3 sequence: CAAREQEGYGYTF. CDR3 DNA: TGTGCCGCACGCGAACAGGAGGGATATGGCTACACCTTC.

This chain uses TRBV5-8 with TRBJ2-5; TRBD1 matches 10 bases. Germline values: CDR1 SGHTS, CDR2 YDEGEE. V trimming: 4 bases; J trimming: 4 bases; junction bases outside the gene matches: 7. CDR3 length: 15 residues. CDR3 sequence reads: CASSPVTGGSETQYF. DNA for the CDR3: TGTGCCAGCAGCCCGGTGACAGGGGGCTCAGAGACCCAGTACTTC.

This clone was picked up one time. The V and J genes are TRBV30 and TRBJ1-1; the match to TRBD1 covers 10 bases. The junction had 6 bases not matched to a gene; V was cut back by 2 bases and J by 12 bases. Germline loops: CDR1 GTSNPN, CDR2 SVGIG (reference sequence). The CDR3 is made up of 12 amino acids. CDR3: CAWSTGQGGPFF. The DNA of the CDR3 is TGTGCCTGGAGTACAGGACAGGGGGGGCCTTTCTTT.

CDR3 nucleotide sequence: TGTGCCAGCAGCCTCGGACTAGCGGGGAACACCGGGGAGCTGTTTTTT. It codes for CASSLGLAGNTGELFF. The genes are TRBV11-2 and TRBJ2-2, with 11 bases lining up with TRBD2. This CDR3 has 16 amino acids. The junction had 3 bases not matched to a gene; V was cut back by 5 bases and J by 1 base. CDR1 is SGHAT, CDR2 FQNNGV, per germline.

The CDR3: CAWTAGQTEKLFF. The CDR3 DNA reads TGTGCCTGGACGGCCGGACAGACCGAAAAACTGTTTTTT. The genes are TRBV30 and TRBJ1-4; TRBD1 might be the D (6 bases). This CDR3 is built from 13 residues. Per germline, CDR1 GTSNPN and CDR2 SVGIG (reference sequence). Trimming took 4 bases from V and 8 from J, leaving 14 bases between them.

The chain links TRBV11-2 to TRBJ1-4; D remains unclear. The germline V gene has CDR1 SGHAT and CDR2 FQNNGV. CDR3 length: 15 amino acids. Deletions cut 4 bases from V and 2 bases from J, with 11 bases between. CDR3 loop: CASSSNRRTNEKLFF. The CDR3 DNA sequence: TGTGCCAGCAGCTCCAATCGGAGGACTAATGAAAAACTGTTTTTT.

The chain joins TRBV9 to TRBJ2-3; 10 nucleotides agree with TRBD2. Trimming took 0 bases from V and 4 from J; bases not matched to a gene: 8. This CDR3 region has 17 residues. From germline, CDR1 is SGDLS and CDR2 YYNGEE. CDR3 sequence: CASSVGPVAGGADTQYF. CDR3 sequence (DNA): TGTGCCAGCAGCGTAGGCCCCGTAGCGGGGGGCGCAGATACGCAGTATTTT. Combining the CDR3 with reference TRBV9 and TRBJ2-3 gives the whole variable domain DSGVTQTPKHLITATGQRVTLRCSPRSGDLSVYWYQQSLDQGLQFLIQYYNGEERAKGNILERFSAQQFPDLHSELNLSSLELGDSALYFCASSVGPVAGGADTQYFGPGTRLTVL.

The chain recombines TRBV13 with TRBJ2-2; D remains ambiguous. The ends were cut back, 7 bases at V and 5 bases at J, with 8 bases in the middle. The CDR3 length is 12 residues. Germline values: CDR1 PRHDT, CDR2 FYEKMQ (reference sequence). CDR3 sequence reads: CASTLRTGELFF. The DNA of the CDR3 is TGTGCCAGCACCTTGAGAACCGGGGAGCTGTTTTTT.

The chain links TRBV15 to TRBJ2-1, with no clear D. The CDR3 runs to 11 residues. Germline assignment: CDR1 LNHNV and CDR2 YYDKDF (reference sequence). Trimming left V 5 bases short and J 9 bases short, with 8 bases between. The CDR3 DNA follows: TGTGCCACCAGCCGCGATAGTGAGCAGTTCTTC. Translated: CATSRDSEQFF.

The chain recombines TRBV7-9 with TRBJ1-2; D gene unclear. The V gene's germline CDR1 is SEHNR and CDR2 FQNEAQ (reference sequence). V was trimmed by 2 bases and J by 2 bases, leaving 9 bases between them. The CDR3 has 14 amino acids. CDR3 sequence: CASSLNERNYGYTF. In DNA form, the CDR3 reads TGTGCCAGCAGCTTAAACGAGAGAAACTATGGCTACACCTTC.

This clone was recorded only once. This chain joins TRBV7-8 and TRBJ1-1; 7 bases agree with TRBD1. This CDR3 is built from 16 residues. CDR1 and CDR2 (germline): SGHVS, FQNEAQ. Trimming removed 5 bases from V and 8 bases from J; junction bases left unmatched: 17. In nucleotides, the CDR3 is TGTGCCAGCAGCCCCGGACAGGTTCCTTGGGGGACCGAAGCTTTCTTT. Translation gives CASSPGQVPWGTEAFF.

The J gene is TRBJ2-3, the V gene TRBV19, with 12 bases fitting TRBD2. CDR1 LNHDA and CDR2 SQIVND come from the germline V gene (reference sequence). V shed 5 bases, J shed 5 bases, and the junction held 14 bases outside the gene matches. The CDR3 consists of 18 residues. CDR3 loop: CASSPQPSLAGGQDTQYF. The CDR3 DNA reads as TGTGCCAGTAGTCCACAACCCTCACTAGCGGGGGGCCAAGATACGCAGTATTTT.

V usage is TRBV2 and J usage is TRBJ1-1; weak D call: TRBD1 (6 bases). CDR3 length: 15 residues. The V gene lost 5 bases and the J gene lost 9 bases, with 22 bases spanning the gap. The germline CDR1 and CDR2 sequences are SNHLY and FYNNEI. CDR3 coding DNA: TGTGCCAGCAGTAGGGGGGGCGCCGAGGCAGGCCAAGCTTTCTTT. Translating gives CASSRGGAEAGQAFF.